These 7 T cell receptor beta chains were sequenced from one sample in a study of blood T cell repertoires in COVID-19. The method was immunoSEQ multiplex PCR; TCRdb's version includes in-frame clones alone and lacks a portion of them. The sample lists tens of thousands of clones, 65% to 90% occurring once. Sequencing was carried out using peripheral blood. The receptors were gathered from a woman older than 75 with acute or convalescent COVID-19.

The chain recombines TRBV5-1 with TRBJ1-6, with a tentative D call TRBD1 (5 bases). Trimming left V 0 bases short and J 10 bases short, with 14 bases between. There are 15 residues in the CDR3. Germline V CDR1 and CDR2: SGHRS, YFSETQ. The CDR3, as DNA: TGCGCCAGCAGCTTGGAAGGCAGGGAGGGATCACCCCTCCACTTT. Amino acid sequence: CASSLEGREGSPLHF.

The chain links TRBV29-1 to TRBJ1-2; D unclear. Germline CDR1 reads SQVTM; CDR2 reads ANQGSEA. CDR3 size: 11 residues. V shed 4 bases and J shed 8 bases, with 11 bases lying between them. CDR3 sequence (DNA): TGCAGCGTTGTGGGGAGCGAGGGCTACACCTTC. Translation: CSVVGSEGYTF.

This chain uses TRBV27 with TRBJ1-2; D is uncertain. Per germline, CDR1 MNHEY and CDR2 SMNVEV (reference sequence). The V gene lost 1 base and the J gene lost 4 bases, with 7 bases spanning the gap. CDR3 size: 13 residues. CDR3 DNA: TGTGCCAGCAGTTTATATGGGAGCTATGGCTACACCTTC. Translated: CASSLYGSYGYTF.

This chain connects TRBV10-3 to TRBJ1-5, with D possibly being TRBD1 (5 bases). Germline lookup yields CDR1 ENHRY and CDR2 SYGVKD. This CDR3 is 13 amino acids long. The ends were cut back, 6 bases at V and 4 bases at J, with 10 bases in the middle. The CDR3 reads CAIRTQENQPQHF. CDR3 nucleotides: TGTGCCATCAGGACACAGGAGAATCAGCCCCAGCATTTT.

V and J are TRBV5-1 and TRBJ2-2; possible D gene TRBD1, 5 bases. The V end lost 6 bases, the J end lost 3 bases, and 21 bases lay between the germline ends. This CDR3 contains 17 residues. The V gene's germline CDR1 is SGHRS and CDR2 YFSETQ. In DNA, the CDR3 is TGCGCCAGCAAACCCTCTTCGACAGTAGGGGACACCGGGGAGCTGTTTTTT. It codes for CASKPSSTVGDTGELFF. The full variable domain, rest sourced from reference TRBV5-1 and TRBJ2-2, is KAGVTQTPRYLIKTRGQQVTLSCSPISGHRSVSWYQQTPGQGLQFLFEYFSETQRNKGNFPGRFSGRQFSNSRSEMNVSTLELGDSALYLCASKPSSTVGDTGELFFGEGSRLTVL.

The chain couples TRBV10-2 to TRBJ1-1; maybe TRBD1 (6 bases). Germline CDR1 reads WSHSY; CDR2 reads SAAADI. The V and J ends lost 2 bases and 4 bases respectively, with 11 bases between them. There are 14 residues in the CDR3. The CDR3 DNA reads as TGCGCCAGCAGTGAGACAGGGCGAGTCACTGAAGCTTTCTTT. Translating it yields CASSETGRVTEAFF.

The CDR3 reads CASRRDISSYEQYF. The CDR3 DNA reads as TGCGCCTCCAGACGGGACATTAGCTCCTACGAGCAGTACTTC. V and J are TRBV10-1 and TRBJ2-7; tentative D call: TRBD1 (6 bases). The CDR3 totals 14 residues. Trimming stripped 11 bases from V and 0 bases from J, with 17 bases between. In germline, CDR1 is WNHNN, CDR2 SYGVQD (reference sequence).